The present entry profiles one TCR beta chain with its context. Its antigen is unknown. The Oncomine TCR Beta short-read assay was applied to DNA of cultured CD4+ T cells. MiXCR, run by TCRdb on the PCR reads, gives a single entry per CDR3 protein. The repertoire holds about 6,900 distinct CDR3 sequences, roughly 50% seen once, with roughly a third in the top ten. Described treatment: approximately nine-day PBMC culture with coronavirus spike peptide pools or control peptides (ViraFEST assay). Before the COVID-19 pandemic (2011-2018), CD4+ T cells were obtained from the unexposed donor. The ViraFEST method relied on peptide pools to expand antigen-specific T cells, followed by TCR sequencing. This specimen belongs to a study of vaccination and CD4 T cells after COVID-19. Germline CDR1 is DFQATT and CDR2 is SNEGSKA (reference sequence). CDR3 length equals 14 residues. Trimming cost V 1 base and J 7 bases, with 13 bases left between them.

Sequenced material: CD4+ T cells from blood, cultured in vitro. The source is a human donor in good health. The chain uses TRBV20-1 and TRBJ1-4; no clear D gene. CDR3 DNA sequence: TGCAGTGCTAGAGTTGAGGGCGCGGGTGAAAAACTGTTTTTT. Translated, it gives CSARVEGAGEKLFF.